Presented here are 10 T cell receptor beta chains from one specimen sequenced in a study of regulatory T cells in long-lasting Graves disease. Libraries of TCR beta came from iRepertoire HTBI primers plus Arm-PCR of CDR3 regions. TCRdb ran MiXCR on the multiplex PCR reads and lists one entry per CDR3 protein. Of 540,000 or so distinct CDR3 sequences listed, roughly 14% were seen once; the top ten hold 10%. Time point specified: newly diagnosed GD, antithyroid drugs for less than 3 months. Researchers made the TCR library from RNA that was extracted from PBMCs. The same data also went into a second study, on T cells in Graves' hyperthyroidism and ophthalmopathy.

The source material was peripheral blood mononuclear cells (PBMCs), sampled at new diagnosis, from a patient treated with antithyroid drugs. The receptors derive from a man aged 30 to 45 with Graves disease.

In this sample, this clonotype turned up many times. This chain joins TRBV11-2 and TRBJ2-5; 8 bases are shared with TRBD2. This CDR3 is 15 amino acids long. CDR1 SGHAT and CDR2 FQNNGV come from the germline V gene. V was pared by 2 bases and J by 3 bases, with 5 bases of the junction left unmatched. The CDR3, as DNA: TGTGCCAGCAGCTTATTACGCGGGAGGAAAGAGACCCAGTACTTC. This encodes CASSLLRGRKETQYF.

This clonotype was counted many times. The chain combines TRBV10-2 with TRBJ1-4; D gene uncertain. The CDR3 runs to 12 residues. Per the germline V gene, CDR1 is WSHSY and CDR2 is SAAADI. With 3 bases removed from V and 13 bases from J, the gap between germline ends came to 12 bases. CDR3 residues: CASSDTGLGLFF. The CDR3 DNA reads TGCGCCAGCAGTGACACCGGGTTAGGACTGTTTTTT.

This clonotype was counted at least ten times. The genes are TRBV12-3 or TRBV12-4 and TRBJ2-7; weak D call: TRBD1 (6 bases). Trimming took 3 bases from V and 0 from J, leaving 12 bases between them. The CDR3 totals 15 residues. This CDR3 reads CASSFGQTSSYEQYF. In DNA form, the CDR3 reads TGTGCCAGCAGTTTTGGACAGACCAGCTCCTACGAGCAGTACTTC.

In its sample, this clonotype was seen a few times. A clone one base away is much larger, so this may be a read error. The chain has TRBV6-1 and TRBJ2-5, with D maybe TRBD2 (6 bases). Germline V gene data show CDR1 as MNHNS and CDR2 as SASEGT. The CDR3 runs 15 residues. CDR3 loop: CASTPWAGIQGTQYF. DNA for the CDR3: TGTGCCAGCACTCCCTGGGCGGGAATCCAAGGGACCCAGTACTTC.

At least ten counts were recorded for this clonotype. The V gene is TRBV4-1, the J gene TRBJ2-7, with a possible D match to TRBD1 (5 bases). The CDR3 has 15 amino acids. Germline assignment: CDR1 MGHRA and CDR2 YSYEKL. V lost 4 bases and J 7 bases, leaving 20 bases between the germline ends. CDR3 amino acids: CASSPITDMRLEQYF. The DNA of the CDR3 is TGCGCCAGCAGCCCAATTACGGACATGCGTCTGGAGCAGTACTTC.

This clonotype was counted a few times. V usage is TRBV28 and J usage is TRBJ1-1; possible D gene TRBD1, 5 bases. Germline V gives CDR1 MDHEN, CDR2 SYDVKM. The CDR3 covers 13 residues. V lost 4 bases and J lost 4, with 10 bases in between. In DNA form, the CDR3 reads TGTGCCAGCAGTTCTGGGGCCATCACTGAAGCTTTCTTT. It is translated as CASSSGAITEAFF.

V and J are TRBV4-1 and TRBJ2-6; weak D call: TRBD1 (6 bases). The V gene lost 2 bases and the J gene lost 4 bases, with 15 bases spanning the gap. This CDR3 has 17 amino acids. The germline CDR1 and CDR2 sequences are MGHRA and YSYEKL. The CDR3 DNA reads as TGCGCCAGCAGCCAATTGGGCAGGGGAACGGGGGCCAACGTCCTGACTTTC. Its protein product is CASSQLGRGTGANVLTF.

This clonotype was observed a handful of times. V and J are TRBV6-1 and TRBJ1-6; 9 bases are a match to TRBD1. J lost 11 bases, V lost 9 bases, and 11 bases had no gene match. The CDR3 is made up of 14 amino acids. Per the germline V gene, CDR1 is MNHNS and CDR2 is SASEGT. CDR3 nucleotides: TGTGCCAGTCGTACCGGGACAGGGTTTCCACCCCTCCACTTT. Protein sequence: CASRTGTGFPPLHF.

V and J are TRBV5-1 and TRBJ1-1; D gene ambiguous. Per germline, CDR1 SGHRS and CDR2 YFSETQ. The V end was cut by 5 bases, the J end by 5 bases, with 19 bases between. CDR3 length: 15 residues. For the CDR3, the DNA is TGCGCCAGCAGGATTTCGGCGGCGGCGCAAACTGAAGCTTTCTTT. Protein product: CASRISAAAQTEAFF.

This clonotype was counted ten times or more. The chain combines TRBV20-1 with TRBJ2-5; TRBD2 aligns across 8 bases. Trimming at V came to 5 bases and at J to 5 bases, leaving 10 bases not matched to a gene. This CDR3 has 14 amino acids. The germline gives CDR1 DFQATT, CDR2 SNEGSKA (reference sequence). The CDR3 DNA sequence: TGCAGTGCTTCCTTGGCGGGGGGCCGGGAGACCCAGTACTTC. This encodes CSASLAGGRETQYF.